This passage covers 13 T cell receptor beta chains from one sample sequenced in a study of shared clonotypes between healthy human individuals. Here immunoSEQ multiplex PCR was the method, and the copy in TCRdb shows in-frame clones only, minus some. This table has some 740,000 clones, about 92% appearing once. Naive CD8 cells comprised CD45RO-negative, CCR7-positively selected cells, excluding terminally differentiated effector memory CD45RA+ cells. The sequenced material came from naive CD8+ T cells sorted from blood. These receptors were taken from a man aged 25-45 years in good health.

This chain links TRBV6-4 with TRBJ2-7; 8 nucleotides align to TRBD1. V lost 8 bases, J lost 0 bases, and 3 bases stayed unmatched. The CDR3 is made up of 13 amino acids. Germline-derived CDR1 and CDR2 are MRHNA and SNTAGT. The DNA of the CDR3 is TGTGCCAGCCCCGGACAGGGCTCCTACGAGCAGTACTTC. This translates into CASPGQGSYEQYF.

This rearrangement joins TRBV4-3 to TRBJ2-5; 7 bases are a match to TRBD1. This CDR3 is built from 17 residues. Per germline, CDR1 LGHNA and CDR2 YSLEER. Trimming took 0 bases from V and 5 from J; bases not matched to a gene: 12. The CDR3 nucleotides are TGCGCCAGCAGCCAAGATTCGTTGCCAGGGGGAAGGGAGACCCAGTACTTC. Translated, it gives CASSQDSLPGGRETQYF.

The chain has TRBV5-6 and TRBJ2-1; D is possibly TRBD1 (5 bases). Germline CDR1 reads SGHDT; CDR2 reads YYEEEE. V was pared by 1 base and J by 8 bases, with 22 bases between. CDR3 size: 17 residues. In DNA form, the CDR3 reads TGTGCCAGCAGCTTGATCTACAGGTTAGATGCATACGATGAGCAGTTCTTC. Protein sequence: CASSLIYRLDAYDEQFF.

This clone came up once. In DNA form, the CDR3 reads TGTGCCAGCAGTGAGATTGGTAGGGAGATGGATACGCAGTATTTT. This gives the protein CASSEIGREMDTQYF. J is TRBJ2-3 and V is TRBV2; maybe TRBD2 (5 bases). Between the trimmed V and J ends, which lost 3 bases and 6 bases, there was a span of 16 bases. This CDR3 has 15 amino acids. Per germline, CDR1 SNHLY and CDR2 FYNNEI.

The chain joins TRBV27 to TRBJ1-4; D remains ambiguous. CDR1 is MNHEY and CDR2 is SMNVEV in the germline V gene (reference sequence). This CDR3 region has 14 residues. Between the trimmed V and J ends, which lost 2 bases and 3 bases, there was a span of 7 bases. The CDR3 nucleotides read TGTGCCAGCAGTTTACTAGGGTCTAATGAAAAACTGTTTTTT. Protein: CASSLLGSNEKLFF.

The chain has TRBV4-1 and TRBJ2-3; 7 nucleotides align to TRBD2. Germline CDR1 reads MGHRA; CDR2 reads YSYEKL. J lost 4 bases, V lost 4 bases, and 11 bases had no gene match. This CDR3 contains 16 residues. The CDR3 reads CASSPEAGLHPDTQYF. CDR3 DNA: TGCGCCAGCAGCCCGGAAGCGGGGCTCCATCCAGATACGCAGTATTTT.

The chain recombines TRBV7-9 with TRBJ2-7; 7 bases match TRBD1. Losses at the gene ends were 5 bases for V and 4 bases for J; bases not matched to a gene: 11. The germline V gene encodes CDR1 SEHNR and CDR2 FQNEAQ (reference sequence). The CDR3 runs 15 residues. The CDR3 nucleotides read TGTGCCAGCAGCCACCCATTGGACAGGCCGTACGAGCAGTACTTC. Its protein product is CASSHPLDRPYEQYF.

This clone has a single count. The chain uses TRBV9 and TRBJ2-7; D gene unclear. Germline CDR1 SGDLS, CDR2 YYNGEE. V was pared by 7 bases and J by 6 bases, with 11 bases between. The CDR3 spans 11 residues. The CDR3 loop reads CASGPFAEQYF. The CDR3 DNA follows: TGTGCCAGCGGGCCCTTCGCCGAGCAGTACTTC.

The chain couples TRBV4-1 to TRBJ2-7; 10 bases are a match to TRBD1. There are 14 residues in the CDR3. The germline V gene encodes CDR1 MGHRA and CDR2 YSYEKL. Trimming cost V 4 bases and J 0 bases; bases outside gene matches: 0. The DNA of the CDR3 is TGCGCCAGCAGCCGGACAGGGGGCTCCTACGAGCAGTACTTC. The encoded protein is CASSRTGGSYEQYF.

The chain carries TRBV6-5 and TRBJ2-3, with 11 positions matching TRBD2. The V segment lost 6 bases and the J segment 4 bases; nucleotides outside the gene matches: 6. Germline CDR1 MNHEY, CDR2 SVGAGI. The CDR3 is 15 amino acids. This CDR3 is CASSLLAGVADTQYF. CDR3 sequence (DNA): TGTGCCAGCAGCCTACTAGCGGGAGTGGCAGATACGCAGTATTTT.

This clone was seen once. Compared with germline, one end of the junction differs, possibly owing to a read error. CDR3 amino acids: CASSLDSDNEQFF. CDR3 nucleotides: TGTGCCAGCAGTTTAGACTCCGACAATGAGCAGTTCTTC. The chain combines TRBV27 with TRBJ2-1; no reliable D call. The CDR3 loop spans 13 amino acids. The V gene's germline CDR1 is MNHEY and CDR2 SMNVEV (reference sequence).

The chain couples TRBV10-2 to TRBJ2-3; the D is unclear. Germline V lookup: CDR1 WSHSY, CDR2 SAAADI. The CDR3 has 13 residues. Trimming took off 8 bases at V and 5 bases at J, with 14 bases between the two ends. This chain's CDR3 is CASFDSTLDTQYF. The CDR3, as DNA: TGCGCCAGCTTCGACTCTACTCTAGATACGCAGTATTTT.

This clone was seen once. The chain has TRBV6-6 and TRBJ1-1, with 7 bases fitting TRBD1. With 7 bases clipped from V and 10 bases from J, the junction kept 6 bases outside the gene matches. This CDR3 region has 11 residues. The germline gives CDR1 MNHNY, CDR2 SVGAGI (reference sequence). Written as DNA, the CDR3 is TGTGCCAGCACTAGGGGGCTTGGAGCTTTCTTT. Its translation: CASTRGLGAFF.